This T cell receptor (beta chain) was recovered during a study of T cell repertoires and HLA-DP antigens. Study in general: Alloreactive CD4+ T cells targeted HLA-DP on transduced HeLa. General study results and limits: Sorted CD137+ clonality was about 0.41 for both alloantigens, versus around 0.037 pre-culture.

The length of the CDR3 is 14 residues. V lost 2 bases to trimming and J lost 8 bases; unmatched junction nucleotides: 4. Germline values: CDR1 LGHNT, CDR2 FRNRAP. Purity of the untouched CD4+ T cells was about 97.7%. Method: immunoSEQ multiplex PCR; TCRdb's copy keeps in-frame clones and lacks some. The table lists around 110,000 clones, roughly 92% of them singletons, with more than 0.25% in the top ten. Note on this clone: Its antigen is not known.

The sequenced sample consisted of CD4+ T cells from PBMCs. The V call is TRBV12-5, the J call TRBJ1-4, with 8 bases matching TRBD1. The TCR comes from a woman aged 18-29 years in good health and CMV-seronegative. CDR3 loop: CASGLTGGSEKLFF. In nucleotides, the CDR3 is TGTGCTAGTGGTTTGACAGGGGGATCGGAAAAACTGTTTTTT.